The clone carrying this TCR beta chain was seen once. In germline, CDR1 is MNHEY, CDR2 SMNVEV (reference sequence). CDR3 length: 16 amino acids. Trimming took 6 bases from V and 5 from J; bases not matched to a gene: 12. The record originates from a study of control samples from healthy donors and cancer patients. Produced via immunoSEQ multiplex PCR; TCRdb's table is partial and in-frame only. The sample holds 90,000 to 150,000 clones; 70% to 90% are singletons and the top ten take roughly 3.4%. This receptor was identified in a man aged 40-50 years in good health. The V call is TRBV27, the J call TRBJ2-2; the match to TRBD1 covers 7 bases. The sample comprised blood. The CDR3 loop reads CASRTGRRGLTGELFF. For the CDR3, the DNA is TGTGCCAGCAGGACAGGGAGAAGGGGATTGACCGGGGAGCTGTTTTTT.